These 7 T cell receptor beta chains share one sample of origin, sequenced in a study of blood T cell repertoires in COVID-19. The table came from immunoSEQ multiplex PCR; TCRdb's copy has only in-frame clones and leaves some out. The sample has hundreds of thousands of clones; around four fifths are singletons. Material: peripheral blood. The receptors come from a man aged 35 to 55 with acute or convalescent COVID-19.

The chain joins TRBV5-1 to TRBJ2-7; tentatively, D is TRBD2 (7 bases). V lost 2 bases and J lost 6, with 15 bases in between. The CDR3 has 14 residues. Per the germline V gene, CDR1 is SGHRS and CDR2 is YFSETQ. The CDR3 bases are TGCGCCAGCAGCTTAGGGACGGGGGGCTTCGAGCAGTACTTC. Encoded protein: CASSLGTGGFEQYF.

The genes are TRBV9 and TRBJ1-1, with D hard to call. The CDR3 is made up of 13 amino acids. V dropped 4 bases and J dropped 4 bases, with 11 bases sitting between them. Germline V gene data show CDR1 as SGDLS and CDR2 as YYNGEE. CDR3 bases: TGTGCCAGCAGCTCCCGGTTGAGCACTGAAGCTTTCTTT. Amino acids: CASSSRLSTEAFF.

The sample holds a few counts of this clone. The V call is TRBV19, the J call TRBJ2-2; 14 bases fit TRBD2. This CDR3 has 18 residues. The trim removed 3 bases at V and 6 bases at J, leaving 9 bases unmatched. The germline CDR1 and CDR2 sequences are LNHDA and SQIVND (reference sequence). The CDR3 region is CASSIRGLAGDRAGELFF. The CDR3 DNA reads as TGTGCCAGTAGTATCCGGGGACTAGCGGGAGACCGAGCCGGGGAGCTGTTTTTT.

This clone was detected only once. This rearrangement joins TRBV7-2 to TRBJ1-6, with 9 bases that match TRBD1. The trim removed 1 base at V and 13 bases at J, leaving 8 bases unmatched. The germline V gene has CDR1 SGHTA and CDR2 FQGNSA. The CDR3 extends over 15 amino acids. CDR3 nucleotides: TGTGCCAGCAGCTTAGGGGACAGGGATCGTATGCCCCTCCACTTT. Amino acid sequence: CASSLGDRDRMPLHF. Looking up the rest from reference TRBV7-2 and TRBJ1-6 gives the full variable domain: GAGVSQSPSNKVTEKGKDVELRCDPISGHTALYWYRQSLGQGLEFLIYFQGNSAPDKSGLPSDRFSAERTGGSVSTLTIQRTQQEDSAVYLCASSLGDRDRMPLHFGNGTRLTVT.

This clone occurred a few times. The V call is TRBV6-5, the J call TRBJ2-1, with 7 positions matching TRBD1. The CDR3 is 15 residues long. CDR1 is MNHEY and CDR2 is SVGAGI in the germline V gene. With 5 bases clipped from V and 4 bases from J, the junction kept 8 bases outside the gene matches. The CDR3 bases are TGTGCCAGCAGTCGACCGACAGGGATTTACAATGAGCAGTTCTTC. Its protein product is CASSRPTGIYNEQFF.

This chain links TRBV5-1 with TRBJ1-2; no definite D call. V lost 4 bases to trimming and J lost 5 bases, with 9 bases between them. Germline CDR1 and CDR2: SGHRS and YFSETQ. The CDR3 is 12 residues long. The CDR3 is CASSETEYGYTF. DNA of the CDR3: TGCGCCAGCAGCGAGACTGAGTATGGCTACACCTTC.

The rearrangement joins TRBV16 to TRBJ2-7; 9 nucleotides line up with TRBD2. Losses at the gene ends were 2 bases for V and 7 bases for J; bases not matched to a gene: 15. There are 17 residues in the CDR3. The V gene's germline CDR1 is KGHSY and CDR2 FQNENV. The CDR3 loop reads CASSQGLAKKGGGEQYF. The DNA of the CDR3 is TGTGCCAGCAGCCAAGGACTAGCGAAAAAAGGTGGGGGGGAGCAGTACTTC.